This T cell receptor beta chain was captured in a study of blood T cell repertoires in COVID-19. The CDR3 is 18 amino acids. The V gene end was trimmed by 1 base and the J gene end by 0 bases; junction bases not matched to a gene: 10. CDR1 is SGHKS and CDR2 is YYEKEE in the germline V gene (reference sequence). The authors' processing: How many nucleated cells were present was estimated from reference gene primer amplification. Produced via immunoSEQ multiplex PCR; TCRdb's table is partial and in-frame only. Clone size and V and J calls were adopted from that table, with D and trimming inferred from the DNA. The sample holds around 71,000 clones, about 80% seen once.

The chain couples TRBV5-5 to TRBJ1-5, with 7 bases lining up with TRBD1. This clonotype was obtained from a man aged 70 or older with acute or convalescent COVID-19. Specimen: peripheral blood. CDR3 region: CASSLLWQGQYSNQPQHF. The DNA for the CDR3 is TGTGCCAGCAGCTTGCTCTGGCAGGGACAGTATAGCAATCAGCCCCAGCATTTT.